This is a list of T cell receptor beta chains from one sample in a study of Graves' ophthalmopathy and Graves' hyperthyroidism. TCRdb used MiXCR to reprocess the multiplex PCR reads, holding one entry per CDR3 protein. Counted here are about 620,000 distinct CDR3 sequences, about a fifth occurring once; the ten biggest clones make up around 7%. Sequencing was done on a sample of peripheral blood. The receptors originated from a woman aged 18 to 35 with stable Graves' hyperthyroidism. Some clones in this sample may be carry-over from other donors' samples. The CDR3 runs from the conserved cysteine through the conserved F or W. D genes are given only for firm matches. The size entry is marked missing in some rows and otherwise reads once, few, many or a size class.

. | TRBJ2-4 | TRBV11-2 | many | CASSLEWELGVKNIQYF | TGTGCCAGCAGCTTAGAATGGGAGCTAGGGGTCAAAAACATTCAGTACTTC
TRBD1 | TRBJ1-2 | TRBV12-3/TRBV12-4 | many | CASSSWTGNGANYGYTF | TGTGCCAGCAGTAGCTGGACAGGGAATGGGGCAAACTATGGCTACACCTTC
. | TRBJ1-5 | TRBV27 | many | CASGGARRPQHF | TGTGCCAGCGGCGGGGCCCGAAGGCCCCAGCATTTT
TRBD1 | TRBJ1-2 | TRBV27 | . | CASSPQTGGYGYTF | TGTGCCAGCAGTCCGCAGACAGGGGGCTATGGCTACACCTTC
. | TRBJ2-5 | TRBV6-1 | . | CASSTGMGSETQYF | TGTGCCAGCAGTACCGGCATGGGTTCAGAGACCCAGTACTTC
TRBD1 | TRBJ2-7 | TRBV20-1 | . | CSARTGTGSYEQCF | TGCAGTGCACGAACCGGGACAGGGTCCTACGAGCAGTGCTTC
TRBD2 | TRBJ2-5 | TRBV13 | . | CASGREGRRETQYF | TGTGCCAGCGGGCGGGAGGGCCGGAGGGAGACCCAGTACTTC
TRBD2 | TRBJ2-7 | TRBV30 | few | CAWGGGTYEQYF | TGTGCCTGGGGGGGGGGGACCTACGAGCAGTACTTC
. | TRBJ2-5 | TRBV20-1 | many | CSTHEGKETQYF | TGCAGTACCCATGAAGGCAAAGAGACCCAGTACTTC
. | TRBJ1-2 | TRBV7-2 | once | CASSFEPNDRGYTF | TGTGCCAGCAGCTTTGAACCCAACGATCGGGGCTACACCTTC
. | TRBJ2-7 | TRBV29-1 | few | CSGGAAYEQYF | TGCAGCGGCGGGGCTGCCTACGAGCAGTACTTC
. | TRBJ1-5 | TRBV28 | many | CASSLVRTANQPQHF | TGTGCCAGCAGTTTAGTAAGGACAGCGAATCAGCCCCAGCATTTT
. | TRBJ2-6 | TRBV30 | few | CAWSVHASPYVLTF | TGTGCCTGGAGTGTTCACGCATCCCCTTACGTCCTGACTTTC
. | TRBJ2-7 | TRBV20-1 | . | CSASPSAWHEQYF | TGCAGTGCTAGCCCTAGCGCGTGGCACGAGCAGTACTTC
TRBD2 | TRBJ2-2 | TRBV27 | few | CASSWDGGAPGELFF | TGTGCCAGCAGTTGGGACGGGGGGGCCCCCGGGGAGCTGTTTTTT
. | TRBJ1-2 | TRBV12-3/TRBV12-4 | many | CASSPPGYGYTF | TGTGCCAGCAGTCCGCCAGGATATGGCTACACCTTC